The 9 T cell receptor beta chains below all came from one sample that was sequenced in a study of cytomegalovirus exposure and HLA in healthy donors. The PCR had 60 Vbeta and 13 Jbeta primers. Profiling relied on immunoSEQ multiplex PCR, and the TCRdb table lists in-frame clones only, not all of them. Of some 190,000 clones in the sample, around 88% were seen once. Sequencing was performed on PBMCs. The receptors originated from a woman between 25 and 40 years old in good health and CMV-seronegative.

CDR3 residues: CASSIRDQPQHF. CDR3 bases: TGTGCCAGTAGTATCAGGGATCAGCCCCAGCATTTT. This chain connects TRBV19 to TRBJ1-5, with D perhaps matching TRBD1 (5 bases). This CDR3 is 12 amino acids long. The germline V gene encodes CDR1 LNHDA and CDR2 SQIVND (reference sequence). V was shortened by 3 bases and J by 5 bases, with 5 bases between the two germline ends. Drawing the rest from reference TRBV19 and TRBJ1-5, the complete variable domain is DGGITQSPKYLFRKEGQNVTLSCEQNLNHDAMYWYRQDPGQGLRLIYYSQIVNDFQKGDIAEGYSVSREKKESFPLTVTSAQKNPTAFYLCASSIRDQPQHFGDGTRLSIL.

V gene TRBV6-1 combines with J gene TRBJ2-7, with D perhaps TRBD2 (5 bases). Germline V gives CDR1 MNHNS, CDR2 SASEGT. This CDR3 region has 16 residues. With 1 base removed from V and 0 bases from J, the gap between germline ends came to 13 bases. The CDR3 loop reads CASSEGPSRSSYEQYF. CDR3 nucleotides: TGTGCCAGCAGTGAAGGTCCTAGCCGTAGCTCCTACGAGCAGTACTTC.

CDR3 protein: CASSLGQYEGYTF. The CDR3 DNA reads TGTGCCAGCAGTCTTGGGCAGTACGAGGGCTACACCTTC. The rearrangement uses TRBV27 and TRBJ1-2, with unresolved D. Trimming pared 5 bases from V and 8 bases from J, leaving 15 bases between. The CDR3 has 13 amino acids. Germline CDR1 reads MNHEY; CDR2 reads SMNVEV (reference sequence).

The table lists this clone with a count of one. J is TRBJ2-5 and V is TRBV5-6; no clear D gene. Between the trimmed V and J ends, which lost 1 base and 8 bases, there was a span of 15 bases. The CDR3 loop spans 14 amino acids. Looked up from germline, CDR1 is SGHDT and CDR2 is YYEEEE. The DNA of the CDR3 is TGTGCCAGCAGCTTGTCTACTGTAGTCTCTACCCAGTACTTC. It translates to CASSLSTVVSTQYF.

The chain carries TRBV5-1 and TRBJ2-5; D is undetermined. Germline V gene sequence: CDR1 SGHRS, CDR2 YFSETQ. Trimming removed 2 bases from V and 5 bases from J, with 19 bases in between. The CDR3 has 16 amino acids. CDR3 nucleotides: TGCGCCAGCAGCTTAGCTGGTAATGCAATAACGGAGACCCAGTACTTC. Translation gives CASSLAGNAITETQYF.

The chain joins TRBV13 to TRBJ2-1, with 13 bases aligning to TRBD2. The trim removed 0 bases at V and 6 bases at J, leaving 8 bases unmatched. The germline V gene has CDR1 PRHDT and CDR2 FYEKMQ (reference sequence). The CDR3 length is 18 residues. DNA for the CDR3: TGTGCCAGCAGCTTAGGCCCGTGGACTAGCGGGGGCGGCAATGAGCAGTTCTTC. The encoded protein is CASSLGPWTSGGGNEQFF. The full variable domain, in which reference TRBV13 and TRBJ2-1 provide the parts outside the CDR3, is AAGVIQSPRHLIKEKRETATLKCYPIPRHDTVYWYQQGPGQDPQFLISFYEKMQSDKGSIPDRFSAQQFSDYHSELNMSSLELGDSALYFCASSLGPWTSGGGNEQFFGPGTRLTVL.

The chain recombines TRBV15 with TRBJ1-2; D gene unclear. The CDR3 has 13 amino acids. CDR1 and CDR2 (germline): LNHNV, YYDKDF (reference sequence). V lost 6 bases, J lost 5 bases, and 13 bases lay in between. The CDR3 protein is CATSHNGGYGYTF. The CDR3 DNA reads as TGTGCCACCAGTCATAACGGAGGGTATGGCTACACCTTC.

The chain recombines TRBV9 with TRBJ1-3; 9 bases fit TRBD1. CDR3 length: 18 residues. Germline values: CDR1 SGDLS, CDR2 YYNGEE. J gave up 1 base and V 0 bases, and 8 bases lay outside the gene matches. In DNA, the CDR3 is TGTGCCAGCAGCGTAGGGGACAGGGCCTTTCCTTCTGGAAACACCATATATTTT. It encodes CASSVGDRAFPSGNTIYF. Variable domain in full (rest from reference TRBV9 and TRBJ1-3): DSGVTQTPKHLITATGQRVTLRCSPRSGDLSVYWYQQSLDQGLQFLIQYYNGEERAKGNILERFSAQQFPDLHSELNLSSLELGDSALYFCASSVGDRAFPSGNTIYFGEGSWLTVV.

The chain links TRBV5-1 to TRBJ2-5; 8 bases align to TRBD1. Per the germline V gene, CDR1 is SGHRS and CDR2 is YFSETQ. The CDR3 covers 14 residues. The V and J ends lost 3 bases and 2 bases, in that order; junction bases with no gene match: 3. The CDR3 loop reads CASSSQGGQETQYF. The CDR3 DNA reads TGCGCCAGCAGCTCACAGGGGGGACAAGAGACCCAGTACTTC.